The next 22 T cell receptor beta chains were all read from a single sample in a study of blood T cell repertoires in COVID-19. Repertoires were generated with immunoSEQ multiplex PCR, while TCRdb's copy carries only in-frame clones and drops some. Of 55,000 to 75,000 clones in the sample, roughly 86% are singletons; the top ten hold 6% to 8%. Sequenced sample: peripheral blood. These receptors were collected from a human donor with active COVID-19. The donor label of this sample is uncertain.

The V call is TRBV10-3, the J call TRBJ1-5; D is possibly TRBD1 (6 bases). The germline CDR1 and CDR2 sequences are ENHRY and SYGVKD. The V and J ends lost 5 bases and 2 bases respectively, with 10 bases between them. The CDR3 totals 14 residues. The CDR3 sequence: CAISQGLGNQPQHF. The CDR3 DNA follows: TGTGCCATCAGTCAGGGGTTGGGCAATCAGCCCCAGCATTTT.

There are a few counts of this clone. J is TRBJ2-3 and V is TRBV7-3; 10 positions match TRBD1. Germline CDR1 is SGHTA and CDR2 is FQGTGA. CDR3 length: 15 residues. The trim removed 3 bases at V and 6 bases at J, leaving 6 bases unmatched. This chain's CDR3 is CASSLGQGPWDTQYF. The CDR3 nucleotides read TGTGCCAGCAGCTTGGGACAGGGGCCCTGGGATACGCAGTATTTT.

As DNA, the CDR3 is TGTGCCAGTAGCAATATGGGGCAGGGATGGGAAAAACTGTTTTTT. It specifies CASSNMGQGWEKLFF. This rearrangement joins TRBV19 to TRBJ1-4, with D maybe TRBD1 (5 bases). The CDR3 loop spans 15 amino acids. CDR1 and CDR2 from the germline V gene are LNHDA and SQIVND (reference sequence). V was cut by 6 bases and J by 8 bases, with 19 bases left in between.

The chain combines TRBV10-2 with TRBJ2-1; TRBD2 aligns across 12 bases. The V gene's germline CDR1 is WSHSY and CDR2 SAAADI. With 8 bases clipped from V and 2 bases from J, the junction kept 7 bases outside the gene matches. The CDR3 runs 16 residues. CDR3 in amino acids: CASSASGGAPYNEQFF. As DNA, the CDR3 is TGCGCCAGCTCAGCTAGCGGGGGGGCCCCCTACAATGAGCAGTTCTTC.

The gene calls are TRBV6-5 and TRBJ2-1; 10 bases align to TRBD2. Trimming took 0 bases from V and 7 from J; bases not matched to a gene: 6. The CDR3 is 16 amino acids. Germline V lookup: CDR1 MNHEY, CDR2 SVGAGI. CDR3 bases: TGTGCCAGCAGTTACTCAAGCGGGAGGGCCGTGAATGAGCAGTTCTTC. Encoded protein: CASSYSSGRAVNEQFF.

The chain uses TRBV6-2 or TRBV6-3 and TRBJ2-1; 10 nucleotides match TRBD1. Unmatched junction bases numbered 6, after V lost 2 bases and J lost 8 bases. The CDR3 is 15 residues long. Germline CDR1 MNHEY, CDR2 SVGEGT. CDR3 region: CASSYGGTGVDEQFF. CDR3 DNA sequence: TGTGCCAGCAGTTACGGCGGGACAGGGGTGGATGAGCAGTTCTTC.

The genes are TRBV19 and TRBJ2-7; tentative D call: TRBD2 (6 bases). The V gene lost 5 bases and the J gene lost 2 bases, with 7 bases spanning the gap. CDR1 and CDR2 from the germline V gene are LNHDA and SQIVND (reference sequence). The CDR3 spans 12 residues. This chain's CDR3 is CASSPSAYEQYF. Here the CDR3 DNA reads TGTGCCAGTAGTCCTAGCGCCTACGAGCAGTACTTC.

The chain recombines TRBV7-2 with TRBJ2-2; D perhaps matches TRBD2 (6 bases). The CDR3 contains 16 residues. The germline V and J ends were trimmed by 8 bases and 6 bases, with 22 bases remaining between them. Germline V gives CDR1 SGHTA, CDR2 FQGNSA. Written as DNA, the CDR3 is TGTGCCAGCGGTTACGGGGGAGGAGAAAAACCCGGGGAGCTGTTTTTT. This gives the protein CASGYGGGEKPGELFF.

This chain joins TRBV6-5 and TRBJ2-3; 7 nucleotides align to TRBD1. Germline V gives CDR1 MNHEY, CDR2 SVGAGI. This CDR3 has 13 residues. V shed 10 bases and J 5 bases; nucleotides not matched to a gene: 9. The CDR3 region is CATTRQGLDTQYF. CDR3 nucleotide sequence: TGTGCCACCACGAGACAGGGCCTAGATACGCAGTATTTT.

This chain uses TRBV7-2 with TRBJ2-5, with D tentatively TRBD1 (5 bases). The germline CDR1 and CDR2 sequences are SGHTA and FQGNSA. The CDR3 contains 14 residues. V lost 5 bases, J lost 1 base, and 11 bases lay in between. The DNA for the CDR3 is TGTGCCAGCAGCCCAGGACATCGCCAAGAGACCCAGTACTTC. It specifies CASSPGHRQETQYF.

The gene calls are TRBV7-3 and TRBJ2-1, with TRBD1 matching 7 bases. V lost 5 bases and J lost 8; bases outside the gene matches: 12. Germline values: CDR1 SGHTA, CDR2 FQGTGA. The CDR3 totals 15 residues. The CDR3 here is CASSPGTALWDEQFF. CDR3 sequence (DNA): TGTGCCAGCAGCCCCGGGACAGCCCTCTGGGATGAGCAGTTCTTC.

The rearrangement uses TRBV5-5 and TRBJ1-6; 10 bases are a match to TRBD1. The CDR3 is made up of 14 amino acids. V was pared by 5 bases and J by 15 bases, with 11 bases of the junction left unmatched. Germline lookup yields CDR1 SGHKS and CDR2 YYEKEE (reference sequence). The CDR3: CASRQDRGVWVLHF. CDR3 bases: TGTGCCAGCAGGCAGGACAGGGGGGTTTGGGTCCTCCACTTT.

The chain uses TRBV20-1 and TRBJ2-7; TRBD1 might be the D (6 bases). Deletions cut 3 bases from V and 1 base from J, with 13 bases between. Germline V gene sequence: CDR1 DFQATT, CDR2 SNEGSKA (reference sequence). This CDR3 is built from 14 residues. CDR3 region: CSASRGSTSYEQYF. In DNA, the CDR3 is TGCAGTGCTAGTAGGGGGTCGACGTCCTACGAGCAGTACTTC.

The rearrangement uses TRBV11-1 and TRBJ2-1; TRBD1 might be the D (7 bases). The V end was cut by 3 bases, the J end by 6 bases, with 15 bases between. Germline values: CDR1 SGHAT, CDR2 FQDESV (reference sequence). This CDR3 has 15 residues. Written as DNA, the CDR3 is TGTGCCAGCAGCTTCCAGGGGGGCAGTTCCAATGAGCAGTTCTTC. Translating gives CASSFQGGSSNEQFF.

V gene TRBV5-6 combines with J gene TRBJ1-6; D gene unclear. V was pared by 4 bases and J by 0 bases, with 14 bases between. Germline loops: CDR1 SGHDT, CDR2 YYEEEE. This CDR3 spans 17 amino acids. CDR3 coding DNA: TGTGCCAGCAGCCCTGGAGAGGCAGACTCCTATAATTCACCCCTCCACTTT. Residues: CASSPGEADSYNSPLHF.

This chain joins TRBV2 and TRBJ2-1; TRBD2 agrees at 9 bases. The CDR3 contains 15 residues. The ends lost 4 bases at V and 3 bases at J; junction bases unmatched: 4. Germline V CDR1 and CDR2: SNHLY, FYNNEI. The CDR3 loop is CASSATSGHYNEQFF. The CDR3 coding sequence is TGTGCCAGCAGTGCAACTAGCGGGCACTACAATGAGCAGTTCTTC.

This chain links TRBV19 with TRBJ1-6, with TRBD1 as a possible D gene (5 bases). The V gene lost 6 bases and the J gene lost 6 bases, with 12 bases spanning the gap. CDR1 is LNHDA and CDR2 is SQIVND in the germline V gene (reference sequence). The CDR3 has 14 amino acids. The DNA for the CDR3 is TGTGCCAGTAGGAGGGGAGGGAGTAATTCACCCCTCCACTTT. Residues: CASRRGGSNSPLHF.

The gene calls are TRBV9 and TRBJ2-1; 16 nucleotides match TRBD2. V was clipped by 3 bases and J by 7 bases; unmatched bases: 4. Germline V gene lookup returns CDR1 SGDLS and CDR2 YYNGEE. This CDR3 contains 16 residues. This chain's CDR3 is CASSGLGLAGGNEQFF. In DNA form, the CDR3 reads TGTGCCAGCAGCGGCCTGGGACTAGCGGGAGGGAATGAGCAGTTCTTC. The full variable domain, its missing parts supplied by reference TRBV9 and TRBJ2-1, is DSGVTQTPKHLITATGQRVTLRCSPRSGDLSVYWYQQSLDQGLQFLIQYYNGEERAKGNILERFSAQQFPDLHSELNLSSLELGDSALYFCASSGLGLAGGNEQFFGPGTRLTVL.

V and J are TRBV24-1 and TRBJ2-5, with a tentative D call TRBD1 (6 bases). CDR3 length equals 14 residues. The V end was cut by 5 bases, the J end by 4 bases, with 13 bases between. CDR1 is KGHDR and CDR2 is SFDVKD in the germline V gene. CDR3 in amino acids: CATSVAGARETQYF. In DNA form, the CDR3 reads TGTGCCACCAGTGTAGCAGGGGCGCGAGAGACCCAGTACTTC.

The V and J genes are TRBV12-3 or TRBV12-4 and TRBJ2-1, with a tentative D call TRBD1 (6 bases). Trimming removed 3 bases from V and 16 bases from J, with 19 bases in between. The CDR3 has 13 residues. This CDR3 is CASSFTGLALDFF. The CDR3 bases are TGTGCCAGCAGTTTTACAGGGCTAGCCCTCGACTTCTTC.

Comments on this clone: This CDR3 fails to terminate in the conserved phenylalanine or tryptophan, so it likely reflects a read error. The limits of the CDR3 on the DNA are not certain, so only TCRdb's listed CDR3 is given. The chain recombines TRBV10-1 with TRBJ2-7; TRBD2 is taken as the D call from the table, unchecked against the DNA. The CDR3 length equals 15 residues, ends included. From germline, CDR1 is WNHNN and CDR2 SYGVQD (reference sequence). Here the CDR3 reads CASIWTGSASGGGLL.

J is TRBJ2-1 and V is TRBV27; 11 bases fit TRBD2. Germline V gene data show CDR1 as MNHEY and CDR2 as SMNVEV (reference sequence). The CDR3 is 17 amino acids. V was clipped by 5 bases and J by 4 bases; unmatched bases: 10. This CDR3 is CASSPTGTSGLYNEQFF. The CDR3 DNA sequence: TGTGCCAGCAGTCCCACCGGGACTAGCGGTCTTTACAATGAGCAGTTCTTC.